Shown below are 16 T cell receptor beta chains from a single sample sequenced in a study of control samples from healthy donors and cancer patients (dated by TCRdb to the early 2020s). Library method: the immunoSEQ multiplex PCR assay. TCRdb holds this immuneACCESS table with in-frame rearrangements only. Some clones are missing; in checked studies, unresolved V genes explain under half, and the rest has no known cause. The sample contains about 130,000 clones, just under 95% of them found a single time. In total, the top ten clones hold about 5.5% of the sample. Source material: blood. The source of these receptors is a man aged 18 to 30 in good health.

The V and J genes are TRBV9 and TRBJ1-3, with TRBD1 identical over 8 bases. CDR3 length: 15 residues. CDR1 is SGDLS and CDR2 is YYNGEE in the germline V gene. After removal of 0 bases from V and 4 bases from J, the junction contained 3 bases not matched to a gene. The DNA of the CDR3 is TGTGCCAGCAGCGTAGGGACAGGGTTAGGAAACACCATATATTTT. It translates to CASSVGTGLGNTIYF. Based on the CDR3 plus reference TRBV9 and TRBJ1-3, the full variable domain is DSGVTQTPKHLITATGQRVTLRCSPRSGDLSVYWYQQSLDQGLQFLIQYYNGEERAKGNILERFSAQQFPDLHSELNLSSLELGDSALYFCASSVGTGLGNTIYFGEGSWLTVV.

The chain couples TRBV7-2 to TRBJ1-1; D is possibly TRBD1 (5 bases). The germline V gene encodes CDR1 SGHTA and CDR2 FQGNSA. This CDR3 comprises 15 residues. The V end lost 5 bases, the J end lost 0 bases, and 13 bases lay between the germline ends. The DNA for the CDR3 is TGTGCCAGCAGCCCACCCGGGACGGTGAACACTGAAGCTTTCTTT. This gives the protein CASSPPGTVNTEAFF.

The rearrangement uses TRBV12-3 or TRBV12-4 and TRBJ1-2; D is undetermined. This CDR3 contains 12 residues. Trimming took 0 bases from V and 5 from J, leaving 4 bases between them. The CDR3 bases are TGTGCCAGCAGTTTAGCGGAATATGGCTACACCTTC. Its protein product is CASSLAEYGYTF.

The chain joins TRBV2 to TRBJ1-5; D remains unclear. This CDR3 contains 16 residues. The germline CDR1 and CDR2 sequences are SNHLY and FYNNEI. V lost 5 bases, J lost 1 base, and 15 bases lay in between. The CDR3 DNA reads TGTGCCAGCAGTCTGGACGGGAGTAGGAGCAATCAGCCCCAGCATTTT. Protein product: CASSLDGSRSNQPQHF.

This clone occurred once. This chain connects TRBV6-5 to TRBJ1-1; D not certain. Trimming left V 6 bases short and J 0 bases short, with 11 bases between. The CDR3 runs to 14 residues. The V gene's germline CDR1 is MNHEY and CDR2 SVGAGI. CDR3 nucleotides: TGTGCCAGCAGCGTTCAGCGGATGAACACTGAAGCTTTCTTT. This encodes CASSVQRMNTEAFF.

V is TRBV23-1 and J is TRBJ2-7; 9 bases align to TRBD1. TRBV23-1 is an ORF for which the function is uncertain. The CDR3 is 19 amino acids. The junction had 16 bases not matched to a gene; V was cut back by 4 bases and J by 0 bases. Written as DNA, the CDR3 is TGCGCCAGCAGTCCCCGGGTCCGGGACAGGGAATACCACTCCTACGAGCAGTACTTC. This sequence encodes CASSPRVRDREYHSYEQYF.

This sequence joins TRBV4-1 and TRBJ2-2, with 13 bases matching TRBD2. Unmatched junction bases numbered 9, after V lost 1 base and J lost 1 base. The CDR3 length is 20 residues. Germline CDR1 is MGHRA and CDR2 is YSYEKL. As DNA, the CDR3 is TGCGCCAGCAGCCAAGTCCCTTTGACTAGCGGGGGGCTGAACACCGGGGAGCTGTTTTTT. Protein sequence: CASSQVPLTSGGLNTGELFF.

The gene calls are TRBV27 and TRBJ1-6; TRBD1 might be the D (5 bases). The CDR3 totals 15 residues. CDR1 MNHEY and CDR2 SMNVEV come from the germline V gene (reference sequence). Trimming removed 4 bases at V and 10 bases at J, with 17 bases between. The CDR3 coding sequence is TGTGCCAGCAGTTCCTCCCACAGGACGGGCTCACCCCTCCACTTT. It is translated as CASSSSHRTGSPLHF.

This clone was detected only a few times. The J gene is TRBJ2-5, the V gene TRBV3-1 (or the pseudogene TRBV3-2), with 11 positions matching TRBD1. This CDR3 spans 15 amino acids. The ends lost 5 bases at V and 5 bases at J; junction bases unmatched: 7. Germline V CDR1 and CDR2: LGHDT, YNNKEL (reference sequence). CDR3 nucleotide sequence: TGTGCCAGCAGCACCCGGGACAGGGGGGGGGAGACCCAGTACTTC. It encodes CASSTRDRGGETQYF.

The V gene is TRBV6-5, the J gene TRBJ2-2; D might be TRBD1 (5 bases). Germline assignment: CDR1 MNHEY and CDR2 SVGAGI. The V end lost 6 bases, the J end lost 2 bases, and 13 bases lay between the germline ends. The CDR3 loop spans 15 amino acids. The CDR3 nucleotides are TGTGCCAGCAGAAAAGGGGTGCTAAACACCGGGGAGCTGTTTTTT. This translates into CASRKGVLNTGELFF.

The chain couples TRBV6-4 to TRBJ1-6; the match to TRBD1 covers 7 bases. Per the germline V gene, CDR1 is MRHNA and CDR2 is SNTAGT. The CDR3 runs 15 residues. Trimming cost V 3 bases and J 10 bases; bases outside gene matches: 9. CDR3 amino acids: CASSEVPGGTSPLHF. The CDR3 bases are TGTGCCAGCAGTGAAGTTCCAGGGGGGACCTCACCCCTCCACTTT.

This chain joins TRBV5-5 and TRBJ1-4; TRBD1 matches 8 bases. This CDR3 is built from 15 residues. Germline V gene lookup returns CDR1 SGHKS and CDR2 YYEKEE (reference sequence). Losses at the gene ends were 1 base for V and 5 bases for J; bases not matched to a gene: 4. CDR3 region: CASSLQGQVNEKLFF. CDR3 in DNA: TGTGCCAGCAGCTTGCAGGGACAGGTCAATGAAAAACTGTTTTTT.

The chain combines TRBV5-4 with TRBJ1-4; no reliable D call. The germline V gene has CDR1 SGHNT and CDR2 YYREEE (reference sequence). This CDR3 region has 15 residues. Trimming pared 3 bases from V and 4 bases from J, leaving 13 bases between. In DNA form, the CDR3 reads TGTGCCAGCAGCTCACCCAGACTGGGTAATGAAAAACTGTTTTTT. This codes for CASSSPRLGNEKLFF.

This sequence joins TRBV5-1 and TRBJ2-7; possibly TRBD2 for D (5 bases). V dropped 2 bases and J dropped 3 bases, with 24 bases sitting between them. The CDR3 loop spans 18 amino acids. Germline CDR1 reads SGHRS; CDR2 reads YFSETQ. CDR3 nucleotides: TGCGCCAGCAGCTTTGGGCTGAACCTAGCCTCGGGGAGCTACGAGCAGTACTTC. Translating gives CASSFGLNLASGSYEQYF.

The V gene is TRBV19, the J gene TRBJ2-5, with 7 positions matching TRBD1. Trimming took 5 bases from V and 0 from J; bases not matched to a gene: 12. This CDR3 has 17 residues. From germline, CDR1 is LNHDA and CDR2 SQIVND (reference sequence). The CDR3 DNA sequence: TGTGCCAGTAGTCCGAGGGACAGCTCGTTGTACCAAGAGACCCAGTACTTC. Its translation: CASSPRDSSLYQETQYF.

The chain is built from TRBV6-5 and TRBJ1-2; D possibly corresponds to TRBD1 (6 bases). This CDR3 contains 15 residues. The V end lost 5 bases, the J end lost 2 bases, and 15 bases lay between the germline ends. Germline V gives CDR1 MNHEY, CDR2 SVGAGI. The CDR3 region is CASSQDSLQNYGYTF. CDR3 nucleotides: TGTGCCAGCAGTCAGGACAGTTTGCAAAACTATGGCTACACCTTC.